This T cell receptor (beta chain) was retrieved from a study of blood T cell repertoires in COVID-19. The authors' processing: By means of reference gene primer amplification, nucleated cell counts were estimated. Profiled with immunoSEQ multiplex PCR; TCRdb holds only in-frame clones, not every one. From that table come the V and J calls and clone size; the DNA was used to work out D and trimming. Of 150,000 to 200,000 clones listed, just under 85% are singletons. The receptor was isolated from a human donor with acute or convalescent COVID-19. The donor label of this sample is uncertain. Sequencing was carried out using peripheral blood.

CDR3 bases: TGCAGCGTTGAAGGGGGGGTCGGCTATGGCTACACCTTC. Translating it yields CSVEGGVGYGYTF. The rearrangement joins TRBV29-1 to TRBJ1-2, with a tentative D call TRBD1 (5 bases). V lost 1 base, J lost 4 bases, and 10 bases lay in between. Germline CDR1 reads SQVTM; CDR2 reads ANQGSEA. The CDR3 length is 13 residues.